What follows are 5 T cell receptor beta chains derived from one specimen sequenced in a study of beta chain features in type 1 diabetes (dated by TCRdb to 2016 to 2019). Libraries were made using the immunoSEQ multiplex PCR assay. The entire isolated RNA was reverse transcribed using the High Capacity cDNA Reverse Transcription Kit, and thus expressed TCRB transcripts were sequenced. TCRdb limited this immuneACCESS table to in-frame rearrangements with V and J called. A share of clones is missing; checked studies link under half to unresolved V genes, and the rest is unexplained. A total of 900,000 or so clones appear in this sample, roughly 15% of them only once. In total, the top ten clones hold 0.02% to 0.025% of the sample. Specimen: naive CD4+ T cells from blood. The meaning of the sample's cell subset or site label: true naive CD4+ T cells. These receptor sequences come from a woman aged 18-29 years in good health.

The J gene is TRBJ2-1, the V gene TRBV18; 7 bases are shared with TRBD2. After removal of 3 bases from V and 2 bases from J, the junction contained 4 bases not matched to a gene. CDR1 and CDR2 from the germline V gene are KGHSH and LQKENI. The CDR3 sequence is 15 residues long. DNA for the CDR3: TGTGCCAGCTCACCCGGACTAGGCACCTACAATGAGCAGTTCTTC. This translates into CASSPGLGTYNEQFF. Looking up the rest from reference TRBV18 and TRBJ2-1 gives the full variable domain: NAGVMQNPRHLVRRRGQEARLRCSPMKGHSHVYWYRQLPEEGLKFMVYLQKENIIDESGMPKERFSAEFPKEGPSILRIQQVVRGDSAAYFCASSPGLGTYNEQFFGPGTRLTVL.

This rearrangement joins TRBV7-2 to TRBJ1-2; 9 bases agree with TRBD1. In germline, CDR1 is SGHTA, CDR2 FQGNSA. This CDR3 is built from 16 residues. V lost 5 bases to trimming and J lost 5 bases; unmatched junction nucleotides: 12. This chain's CDR3 is CASSPDSGQGRYGYTF. The CDR3 bases are TGTGCCAGCAGCCCAGATTCGGGACAGGGACGGTATGGCTACACCTTC.

The J gene is TRBJ1-3, the V gene TRBV29-1; D remains ambiguous. The germline V and J ends were trimmed by 7 bases and 0 bases, with 10 bases remaining between them. The length of the CDR3 is 13 residues. Germline lookup yields CDR1 SQVTM and CDR2 ANQGSEA. The CDR3 spells CSAVGPSGNTIYF. The CDR3, as DNA: TGCAGCGCAGTTGGTCCCTCTGGAAACACCATATATTTT.

This chain's CDR3 is CASATGVTDTQYF. The CDR3 DNA reads as TGCGCCAGCGCGACAGGGGTCACAGATACGCAGTATTTT. The chain joins TRBV5-1 to TRBJ2-3; 8 positions agree with TRBD1. V lost 7 bases to trimming and J lost 2 bases; unmatched junction nucleotides: 3. Germline V gene lookup returns CDR1 SGHRS and CDR2 YFSETQ. The CDR3 contains 13 residues.

The CDR3 coding sequence is TGTGCCAGCACCCTTGGACAGGCGGGATTGTATGGCTACACCTTC. This encodes CASTLGQAGLYGYTF. The chain is built from TRBV28 and TRBJ1-2; 7 bases agree with TRBD1. V lost 7 bases, J lost 5 bases, and 13 bases stayed unmatched. The CDR3 totals 15 residues. Germline loops: CDR1 MDHEN, CDR2 SYDVKM.